This T cell receptor (beta chain) was captured in a study of Graves' ophthalmopathy and Graves' hyperthyroidism. In the study overall: At the time of initial diagnosis and before any treatment, peripheral blood was collected.

This clonotype appeared a single time. Germline V CDR1 and CDR2: SQVTM, ANQGSEA. The CDR3 is 11 residues long. Deletions cut 7 bases from V and 7 bases from J, with 13 bases between. RNA transcripts yielded amplified TCR beta CDR3 regions. The workflow started with a first-round RT-PCR run with HTBI primers and then moved on to a second-round multiplex PCR. TCRdb re-analysed the multiplex PCR reads in MiXCR, keeping a single row per CDR3 protein. Among about 700,000 distinct CDR3 sequences, roughly 41% were seen once, and the ten largest hold 3% to 4%. The genes are TRBV29-1 and TRBJ1-2, with no clear D. The receptor was derived from an adult man with Graves' ophthalmopathy. Sequencing was done on a sample of peripheral blood. The CDR3 is CSANGGGGYTF. The CDR3 nucleotides read TGCAGCGCCAATGGCGGCGGTGGCTACACCTTC.